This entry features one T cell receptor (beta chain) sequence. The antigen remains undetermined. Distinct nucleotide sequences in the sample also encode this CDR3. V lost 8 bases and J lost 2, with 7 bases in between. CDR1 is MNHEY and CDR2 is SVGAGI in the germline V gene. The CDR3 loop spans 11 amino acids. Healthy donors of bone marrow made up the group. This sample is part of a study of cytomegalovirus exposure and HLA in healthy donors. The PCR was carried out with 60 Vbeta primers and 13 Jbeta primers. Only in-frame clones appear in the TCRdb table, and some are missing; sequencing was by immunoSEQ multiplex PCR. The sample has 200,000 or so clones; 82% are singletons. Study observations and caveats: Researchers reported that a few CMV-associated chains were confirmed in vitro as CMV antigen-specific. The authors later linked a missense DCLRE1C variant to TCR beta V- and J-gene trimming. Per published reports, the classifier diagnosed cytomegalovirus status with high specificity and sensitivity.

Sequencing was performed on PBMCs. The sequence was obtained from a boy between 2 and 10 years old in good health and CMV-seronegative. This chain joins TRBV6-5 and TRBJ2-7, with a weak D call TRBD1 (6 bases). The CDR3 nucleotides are TGTGCCAGCTCAGGGGCCTACGAGCAGTACTTC. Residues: CASSGAYEQYF.